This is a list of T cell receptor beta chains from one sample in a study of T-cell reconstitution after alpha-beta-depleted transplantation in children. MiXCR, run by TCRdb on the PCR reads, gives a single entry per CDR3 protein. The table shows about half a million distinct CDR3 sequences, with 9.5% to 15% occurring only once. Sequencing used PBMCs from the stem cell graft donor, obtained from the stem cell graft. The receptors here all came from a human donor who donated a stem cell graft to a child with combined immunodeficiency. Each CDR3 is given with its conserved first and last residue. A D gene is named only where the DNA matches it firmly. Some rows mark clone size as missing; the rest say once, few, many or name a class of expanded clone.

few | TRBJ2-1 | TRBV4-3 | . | TGCGCCAGCAGCCAAGATATAGGCCGGGGTGGCAGCTCCTACAATGAGCAGTTCTTC | CASSQDIGRGGSSYNEQFF
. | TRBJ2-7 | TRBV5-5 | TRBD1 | TGTGCCAGCAGAACAGACCCGGGACAGGGATATCAGCAGTACTTC | CASRTDPGQGYQQYF
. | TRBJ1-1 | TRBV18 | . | TGTGCCAGCTCACCATCCCTGGCCATCTTT | CASSPSLAIF
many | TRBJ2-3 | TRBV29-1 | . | TGCAGCGTTGAAGAGGGGGCTGGCACAGATACGCAGTATTTT | CSVEEGAGTDTQYF
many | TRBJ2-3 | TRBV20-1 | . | TGCAGTGCTAGAGATCGGAGAACAACAGATACGCAGTATTTT | CSARDRRTTDTQYF
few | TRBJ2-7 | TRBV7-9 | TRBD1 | TGTGCCAGCAGCGCCCGGACAGGGGGCGACCATTACGAGCAGTACTTC | CASSARTGGDHYEQYF
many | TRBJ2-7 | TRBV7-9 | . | TGTGCCAGCAGCCGCTCCTCTTACGAGCAGTACTTC | CASSRSSYEQYF
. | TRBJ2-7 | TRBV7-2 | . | TGTGCCAGCAGCTCACCCCGGGACACCGCCTACGAGCAGTACTTC | CASSSPRDTAYEQYF
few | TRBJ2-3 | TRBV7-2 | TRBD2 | TGTGCCAGCAGCCGGCTAGCGGATTTAAGCACAGATACGCAGTATTTT | CASSRLADLSTDTQYF
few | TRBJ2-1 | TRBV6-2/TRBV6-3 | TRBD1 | TGTGCCAGCAGGCCCGGACAGGGGGCGCGGAATGAGCAGTTCTTC | CASRPGQGARNEQFF
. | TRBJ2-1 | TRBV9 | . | TGTGCCAGCAGCGTAGGCAGGGTCAGCTCCTACAATGAGCAGTTCTTC | CASSVGRVSSYNEQFF
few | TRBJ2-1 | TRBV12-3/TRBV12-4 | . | TGTGCCAGCAAAGTTGGGACATCCGGATACAATGAGCAGTTCTTC | CASKVGTSGYNEQFF
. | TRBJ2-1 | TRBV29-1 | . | TGCAGCGTTGTCCCCACCCTCAGCTCCTACAATGAGCAGTTCTTC | CSVVPTLSSYNEQFF
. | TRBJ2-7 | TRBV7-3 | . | TGTGCCAGCAGTTTAAACACCGGCGGAGTGGGCGAGCAGTACTTC | CASSLNTGGVGEQYF
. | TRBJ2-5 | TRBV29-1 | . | TGCAGCGGCCTCCAAGGCAGGGGCTATAGAGAGACCCAGTACTTC | CSGLQGRGYRETQYF
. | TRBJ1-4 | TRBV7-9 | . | TGTGCCAGCAGCTTAGCTGACAATGAAAAACTGTTTTTT | CASSLADNEKLFF
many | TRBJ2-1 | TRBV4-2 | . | TGTGCCAGCAGCCATCCCAGCGGGGAGCAGTTCTTC | CASSHPSGEQFF
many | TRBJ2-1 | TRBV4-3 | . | TGCGCCAGCAGCCAACTGACCAGCTCCTACAATGAGCAGTTCTTC | CASSQLTSSYNEQFF
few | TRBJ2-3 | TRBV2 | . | TGTGCCACCGGTCGTGGGGGTACGCAGTATTTT | CATGRGGTQYF
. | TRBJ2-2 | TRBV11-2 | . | TGTGCCAGCAGCTTAGATCGGACAGCGAACACCGGGGAGCTGTTTTTT | CASSLDRTANTGELFF
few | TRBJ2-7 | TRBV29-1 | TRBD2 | TGCAGCGTGGGGGGCGCGGGGGGACTCTACGAGCAGTACTTC | CSVGGAGGLYEQYF
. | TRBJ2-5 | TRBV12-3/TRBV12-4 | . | TGTGCCAGCAGTTTACAGGGGGGCCAAGAGACCCAGTACTTC | CASSLQGGQETQYF
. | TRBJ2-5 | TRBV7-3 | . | TGTGCCAGCAGAGGGGAACCACAAGAGACCCAGTACTTC | CASRGEPQETQYF
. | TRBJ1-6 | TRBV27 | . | TGTGCCAGCAGTTTATGGGCCGCAAATTCACCCCTCCACTTT | CASSLWAANSPLHF
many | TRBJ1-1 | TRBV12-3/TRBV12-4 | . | TGTGCCAGCAGTTTGGGACACCCTAACACTGAAGCTTTCTTT | CASSLGHPNTEAFF
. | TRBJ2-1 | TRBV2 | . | TGTGCCAGCAGAGGCCCGGGCTACTACAATGAGCAGTTCTTC | CASRGPGYYNEQFF